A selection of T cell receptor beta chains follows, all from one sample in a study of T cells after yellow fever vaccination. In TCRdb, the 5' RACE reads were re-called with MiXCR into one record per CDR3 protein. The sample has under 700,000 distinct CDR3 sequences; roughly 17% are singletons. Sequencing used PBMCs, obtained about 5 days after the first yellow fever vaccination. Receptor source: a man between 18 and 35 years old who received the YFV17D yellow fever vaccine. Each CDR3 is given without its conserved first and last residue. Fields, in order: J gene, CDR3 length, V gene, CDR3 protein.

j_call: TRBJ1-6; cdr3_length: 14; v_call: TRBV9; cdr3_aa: ASSIRPSSYNSPLH
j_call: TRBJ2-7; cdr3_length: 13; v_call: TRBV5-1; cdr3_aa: ASSLGSGSTYEQY
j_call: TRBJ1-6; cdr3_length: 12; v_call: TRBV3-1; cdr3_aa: ASSHSGVDSPLH
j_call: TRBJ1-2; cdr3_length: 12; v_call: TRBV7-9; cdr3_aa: ASSSSGGAYGYT
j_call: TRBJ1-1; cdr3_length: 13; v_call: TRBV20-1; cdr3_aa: SARGVGQAHTEAF
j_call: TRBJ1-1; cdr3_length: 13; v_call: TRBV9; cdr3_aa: ASTKITGANTEAF
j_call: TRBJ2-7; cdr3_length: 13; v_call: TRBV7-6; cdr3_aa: ASSSVRGRRYEQY
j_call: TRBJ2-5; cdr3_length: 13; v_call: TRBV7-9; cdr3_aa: ASSPGSRGWETQY
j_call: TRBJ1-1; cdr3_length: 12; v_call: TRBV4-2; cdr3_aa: ASCQPQGQTEAF
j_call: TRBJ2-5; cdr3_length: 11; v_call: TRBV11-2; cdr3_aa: ASSSPPKETQY
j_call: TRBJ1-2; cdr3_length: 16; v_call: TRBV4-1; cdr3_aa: ASSQDGSQGSYHYGYT
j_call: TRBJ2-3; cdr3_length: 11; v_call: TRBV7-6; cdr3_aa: ASSQGLAGGSY
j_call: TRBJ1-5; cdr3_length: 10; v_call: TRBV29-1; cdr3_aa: SVADFHQPQH
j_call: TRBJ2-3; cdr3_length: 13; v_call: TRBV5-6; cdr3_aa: ASSLWRAGTDTQY
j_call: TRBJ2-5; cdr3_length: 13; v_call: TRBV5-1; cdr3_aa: ASSSAPAGGETQY
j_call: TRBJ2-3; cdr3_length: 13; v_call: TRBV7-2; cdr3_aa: ASSPWPGGTDTQY
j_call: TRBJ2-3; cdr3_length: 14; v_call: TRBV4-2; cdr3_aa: ASSQDMGGSTDTQY
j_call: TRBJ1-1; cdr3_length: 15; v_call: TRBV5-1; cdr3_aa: ASSLAVSTAEGTEAF
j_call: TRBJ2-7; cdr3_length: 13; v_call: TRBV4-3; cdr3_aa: ASSQDPHPDYEQY
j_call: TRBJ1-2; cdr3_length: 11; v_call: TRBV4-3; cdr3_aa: ASSLLRGLGYT
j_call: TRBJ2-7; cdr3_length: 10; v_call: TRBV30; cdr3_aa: AWSVRSYEQY
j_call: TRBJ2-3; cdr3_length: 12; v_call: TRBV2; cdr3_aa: ASIQTLSTDTQY
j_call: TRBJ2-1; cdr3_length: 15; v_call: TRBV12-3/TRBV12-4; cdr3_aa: ASSHLAGGSSYNEQF
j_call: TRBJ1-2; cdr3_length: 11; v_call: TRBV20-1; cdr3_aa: SARDAAIYGYT
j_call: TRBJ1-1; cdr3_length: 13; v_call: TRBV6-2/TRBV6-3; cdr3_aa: ASSSRREGNTEAF
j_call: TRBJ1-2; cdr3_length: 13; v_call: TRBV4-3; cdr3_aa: ASSQQTGLGYGYT
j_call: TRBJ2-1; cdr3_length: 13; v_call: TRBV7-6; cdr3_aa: ASSFGLADNNEQF
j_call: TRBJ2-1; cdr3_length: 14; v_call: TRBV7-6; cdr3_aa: ASSLVGASAGDEQF
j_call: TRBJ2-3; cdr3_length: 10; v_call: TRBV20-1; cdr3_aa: SAPGTTDTQY
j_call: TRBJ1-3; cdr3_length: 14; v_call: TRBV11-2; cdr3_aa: ASSSLSGASGNTIY
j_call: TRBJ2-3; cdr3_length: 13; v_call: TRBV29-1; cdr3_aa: SVAQYSLSTDTQY